The 31 T cell receptor beta chains listed next were all sequenced from one sample in a study of human T cells and chemical hapten exposure. In TCRdb, the RACE reads were re-called with MiXCR into one record per CDR3 protein. Of 45,000 to 70,000 distinct CDR3 sequences in the sample, about a tenth were seen once. As for time point: patch test 1, 2 weeks after DPC sensitization. Treatment denoted: therapeutic diphenylcyclopropenone sensitization with weekly scalp DPC. The sequencing here drew on whole blood, taken in connection with sensitization to the hapten diphenylcyclopropenone (DPC). Receptors were obtained from a woman in her 40s with alopecia areata. Some clones in this sample may be carry-over from other donors' samples.

This clonotype was picked up a small number of times. As DNA, the CDR3 is TGCGCCAGCAGCCCCGGGACAGGGGGTTATGGCTACACCTTC. Translated: CASSPGTGGYGYTF. V and J are TRBV5-1 and TRBJ1-2, with 11 bases fitting TRBD1. Germline-derived CDR1 and CDR2 are SGHRS and YFSETQ. This CDR3 spans 14 amino acids. Losses at the gene ends were 4 bases for V and 5 bases for J; bases not matched to a gene: 4.

This clonotype was counted only a few times. The rearrangement uses TRBV20-1 and TRBJ2-7; 10 positions match TRBD1. Unmatched junction bases numbered 9, after V lost 5 bases and J lost 2 bases. This CDR3 is built from 15 residues. CDR1 and CDR2 (germline): DFQATT, SNEGSKA (reference sequence). CDR3 protein: CSAEAGTGVPYEQYF. For the CDR3, the DNA is TGCAGTGCTGAAGCCGGGACAGGGGTTCCCTACGAGCAGTACTTC.

In its sample, this clonotype was seen many times. J is TRBJ2-1 and V is TRBV2, with 7 bases lining up with TRBD2. Germline V gene data show CDR1 as SNHLY and CDR2 as FYNNEI. This CDR3 spans 16 amino acids. V was clipped by 6 bases and J by 6 bases; unmatched bases: 14. The CDR3: CASRERSSGFSNEQFF. The CDR3 nucleotides read TGTGCCAGCAGAGAACGCTCTAGCGGCTTTAGCAATGAGCAGTTCTTC.

This clonotype was counted at least ten times. The genes are TRBV5-1 and TRBJ2-1; the match to TRBD2 covers 10 bases. V lost 4 bases and J lost 7; bases outside the gene matches: 8. Germline CDR1 SGHRS, CDR2 YFSETQ. The CDR3 is 15 amino acids. The CDR3 loop is CASSLGLADGNEQFF. CDR3 sequence (DNA): TGCGCCAGCAGCCTTGGACTAGCGGACGGGAATGAGCAGTTCTTC.

This clonotype has ten or more counts. The chain combines TRBV2 with TRBJ2-5; D is perhaps TRBD1 (5 bases). Germline CDR1 and CDR2: SNHLY and FYNNEI. The V end was cut by 4 bases, the J end by 2 bases, with 14 bases between. This CDR3 spans 15 amino acids. CDR3 protein: CASSAQGAKQETQYF. CDR3 DNA sequence: TGTGCCAGCAGTGCTCAGGGCGCAAAGCAAGAGACCCAGTACTTC.

J is TRBJ1-4 and V is TRBV5-4; tentative D call: TRBD1 (6 bases). Germline V gene data show CDR1 as SGHNT and CDR2 as YYREEE (reference sequence). CDR3 length: 15 residues. The V end was cut by 2 bases, the J end by 11 bases, with 19 bases between. The CDR3 loop is CASSFFSGTRGKLFF. The CDR3 bases are TGTGCCAGCAGCTTCTTCTCCGGCACGAGGGGGAAACTGTTTTTT.

This clonotype was seen at least ten times. This chain connects TRBV12-3 or TRBV12-4 to TRBJ2-1, with 10 bases lining up with TRBD2. This CDR3 is built from 15 residues. With V trimmed by 5 bases and J by 5 bases, 6 bases remained unmatched. In nucleotides, the CDR3 is TGTGCCAGCAGTCAACTAGCGGGGCCAAACAATGAGCAGTTCTTC. Amino acids: CASSQLAGPNNEQFF.

This rearrangement joins TRBV9 to TRBJ2-4; 7 positions match TRBD2. CDR1 is SGDLS, CDR2 YYNGEE, per germline. The CDR3 consists of 15 residues. The V and J ends lost 0 bases and 9 bases, in that order; junction bases with no gene match: 9. In DNA, the CDR3 is TGTGCCAGCAGCGTAGAGTGGAGCGGGGTTGGCATTCAGTACTTC. This gives the protein CASSVEWSGVGIQYF.

This clonotype was found many times. The chain joins TRBV14 to TRBJ1-2; D remains unclear. Trimming took 0 bases from V and 4 from J, leaving 9 bases between them. The CDR3 spans 14 residues. Germline V lookup: CDR1 SGHDN, CDR2 FVKESK. CDR3: CASSQDRGSYGYTF. CDR3 nucleotides: TGTGCCAGCAGCCAAGATCGGGGATCCTATGGCTACACCTTC.

This clonotype was detected many times. The V gene is TRBV7-9, the J gene TRBJ2-1; a weak D match, TRBD2 (5 bases). The germline gives CDR1 SEHNR, CDR2 FQNEAQ (reference sequence). CDR3 length: 12 residues. V lost 2 bases to trimming and J lost 8 bases, with 7 bases between them. CDR3 bases: TGTGCCAGCAGCTTATACGGGGATGAGCAGTTCTTC. Its protein is CASSLYGDEQFF.

DNA for the CDR3: TGCAGTGCTAGAGATCTAGCGGGGGTGGAAGATACGCAGTATTTT. The encoded protein is CSARDLAGVEDTQYF. The V and J genes are TRBV20-1 and TRBJ2-3; 10 bases match TRBD2. The CDR3 consists of 15 residues. V lost 0 bases to trimming and J lost 5 bases; unmatched junction nucleotides: 5. CDR1 and CDR2 from the germline V gene are DFQATT and SNEGSKA (reference sequence).

This clonotype has a handful of counts. The rearrangement joins TRBV28 to TRBJ1-5, with D possibly TRBD1 on 5 matching bases. There are 12 residues in the CDR3. The V gene lost 7 bases and the J gene lost 4 bases, with 8 bases spanning the gap. The germline CDR1 and CDR2 sequences are MDHEN and SYDVKM. Here the CDR3 reads CASKDSNQPQHF. The CDR3 region has the DNA TGTGCCAGCAAAGACAGTAATCAGCCCCAGCATTTT.

The chain joins TRBV18 to TRBJ1-3, with a possible D match to TRBD1 (5 bases). V was shortened by 4 bases and J by 2 bases, with 12 bases between the two germline ends. The CDR3 consists of 15 residues. In germline, CDR1 is KGHSH, CDR2 LQKENI. The CDR3: CASSLDPGPGNTIYF. CDR3 sequence (DNA): TGTGCCAGCTCACTGGATCCGGGGCCTGGAAACACCATATATTTT.

This clonotype was counted many times. V usage is TRBV7-8 and J usage is TRBJ2-3; D remains unclear. CDR1 and CDR2 (germline): SGHVS, FQNEAQ. The CDR3 length is 15 residues. V lost 0 bases and J 8 bases, leaving 15 bases between the germline ends. CDR3 residues: CASSLAFGRDGTQYF. The CDR3 DNA is TGTGCCAGCAGCTTAGCCTTTGGTCGCGATGGTACGCAGTATTTT.

This clonotype showed up many times. The genes are TRBV6-5 and TRBJ1-1, with D perhaps TRBD1 (6 bases). The V end lost 0 bases, the J end lost 4 bases, and 15 bases lay between the germline ends. CDR3 length: 16 residues. The V gene's germline CDR1 is MNHEY and CDR2 SVGAGI. The CDR3 is CASSYSPLTGTTEAFF. The CDR3 DNA sequence: TGTGCCAGCAGTTACTCCCCCTTAACAGGGACCACTGAAGCTTTCTTT.

This clonotype was seen at least ten times. In nucleotides, the CDR3 is TGCGCCAGCAGCAGAGGAGGGGTGGATGGCTACACCTTC. Protein sequence: CASSRGGVDGYTF. The gene calls are TRBV5-1 and TRBJ1-2; maybe TRBD1 (5 bases). V lost 4 bases and J 6 bases, leaving 13 bases between the germline ends. The CDR3 is made up of 13 amino acids. Germline values: CDR1 SGHRS, CDR2 YFSETQ.

The CDR3 DNA follows: TGTGCCAGCAGTTTGGAGGGGCGCCTCTCCTACGAGCAGTACTTC. Translated, it gives CASSLEGRLSYEQYF. The chain couples TRBV28 to TRBJ2-7, with D tentatively TRBD2 (6 bases). In germline, CDR1 is MDHEN, CDR2 SYDVKM. The CDR3 has 15 residues. The germline V and J ends were trimmed by 3 bases and 0 bases, with 12 bases remaining between them.

The rearrangement links TRBV18 to TRBJ2-1, with 7 bases fitting TRBD1. The germline CDR1 and CDR2 sequences are KGHSH and LQKENI. The CDR3 covers 15 residues. Unmatched junction bases numbered 10, after V lost 5 bases and J lost 6 bases. This chain's CDR3 is CASSTRGRGINEQFF. The CDR3 region has the DNA TGTGCCAGCTCAACGAGGGGCAGGGGGATCAATGAGCAGTTCTTC.

The V call is TRBV30, the J call TRBJ2-5; 7 nucleotides align to TRBD1. J lost 1 base, V lost 4 bases, and 15 bases had no gene match. CDR3 length: 17 residues. Germline values: CDR1 GTSNPN, CDR2 SVGIG (reference sequence). In DNA form, the CDR3 reads TGTGCCTGGACTAGCTGGGACAGCACGCCCTCCCAAGAGACCCAGTACTTC. Translated, it gives CAWTSWDSTPSQETQYF.

This clonotype has ten or more counts. The chain uses TRBV4-1 and TRBJ1-1; D remains unclear. Germline CDR1 is MGHRA and CDR2 is YSYEKL. The CDR3 loop spans 11 amino acids. Trimming pared 1 base from V and 10 bases from J, leaving 7 bases between. CDR3 nucleotides: TGCGCCAGCAGCCAAGGAGGTACAGCTTTCTTT. It is translated as CASSQGGTAFF.

The chain joins TRBV4-1 to TRBJ1-1, with D maybe TRBD1 (5 bases). The germline gives CDR1 MGHRA, CDR2 YSYEKL. With 5 bases removed from V and 7 bases from J, the gap between germline ends came to 20 bases. CDR3 length: 15 amino acids. CDR3 sequence: CASSWGVTGTGEAFF. The CDR3 region has the DNA TGCGCCAGCAGCTGGGGGGTGACTGGCACAGGTGAAGCTTTCTTT.

This clonotype was recorded at least ten times. The rearrangement uses TRBV4-1 and TRBJ2-3; a weak D match, TRBD2 (5 bases). The CDR3 has 14 amino acids. The germline gives CDR1 MGHRA, CDR2 YSYEKL. The V end was cut by 1 base, the J end by 2 bases, with 7 bases between. CDR3 nucleotides: TGCGCCAGCAGCCAAGTTCGGGACACAGATACGCAGTATTTT. It is translated as CASSQVRDTDTQYF.

This clonotype was observed at least ten times. The chain recombines TRBV19 with TRBJ1-5; no definite D call. The germline V gene encodes CDR1 LNHDA and CDR2 SQIVND (reference sequence). Trimming cost V 3 bases and J 4 bases, with 16 bases left between them. The CDR3 extends over 16 amino acids. CDR3 sequence (DNA): TGTGCCAGTAGTATGGTTTACGGGTCATCAAATCAGCCCCAGCATTTT. Translation: CASSMVYGSSNQPQHF.

This clonotype was seen many times. This rearrangement joins TRBV6-1 to TRBJ1-5, with TRBD1 identical over 7 bases. CDR3 size: 14 residues. Germline trimming cut 7 bases from V and 4 bases from J; bases unmatched to any gene: 7. The V gene's germline CDR1 is MNHNS and CDR2 SASEGT. The CDR3 region is CASKTGAENQPQHF. Here the CDR3 DNA reads TGTGCCAGCAAAACAGGGGCCGAAAATCAGCCCCAGCATTTT.

This clonotype was detected many times. The chain uses TRBV29-1 and TRBJ1-1; TRBD1 is a possible D gene (6 bases). This CDR3 is 14 amino acids long. The V and J ends lost 4 bases and 0 bases respectively, with 12 bases between them. Germline V CDR1 and CDR2: SQVTM, ANQGSEA. CDR3 DNA sequence: TGCAGCGTTGTCGAGGGGGAAATGAACACTGAAGCTTTCTTT. The encoded protein is CSVVEGEMNTEAFF. Full variable domain (remainder filled in from reference TRBV29-1 and TRBJ1-1): SAVISQKPSRDICQRGTSLTIQCQVDSQVTMMFWYRQQPGQSLTLIATANQGSEATYESGFVIDKFPISRPNLTFSTLTVSNMSPEDSSIYLCSVVEGEMNTEAFFGQGTRLTVV.

This clonotype was picked up a small number of times. The CDR3 region is CASSPQGGGNQPQHF. The CDR3 nucleotides are TGTGCCAGCTCACCACAGGGTGGCGGCAATCAGCCCCAGCATTTT. The chain is built from TRBV18 and TRBJ1-5; D is unresolved. V was shortened by 1 base and J by 2 bases, with 9 bases between the two germline ends. Germline CDR1 KGHSH, CDR2 LQKENI. This CDR3 has 15 residues.

The sample holds many counts of this clonotype. The V call is TRBV7-9, the J call TRBJ1-1, with D unresolved. The CDR3 is 13 residues long. The ends were cut back, 1 base at V and 7 bases at J, with 10 bases in the middle. Germline CDR1 SEHNR, CDR2 FQNEAQ (reference sequence). The CDR3 nucleotides read TGTGCCAGCAGCTTAGAAGTACGGAGTGAAGCTTTCTTT. Its protein is CASSLEVRSEAFF.

This clonotype was detected many times. V usage is TRBV20-1 and J usage is TRBJ2-5; D might be TRBD1 (5 bases). CDR1 DFQATT and CDR2 SNEGSKA come from the germline V gene (reference sequence). Trimming cost V 0 bases and J 5 bases, with 10 bases left between them. The length of the CDR3 is 13 residues. CDR3 nucleotides: TGCAGTGCTAGAGATCCCAGGGTGGAGACCCAGTACTTC. Its translation: CSARDPRVETQYF.

In this sample, this clonotype turned up many times. The CDR3 DNA reads TGTGCCAGCAGTTTAAGAACGAATCAAGGGCCGCAGTATTTT. Translated, it gives CASSLRTNQGPQYF. V is TRBV12-3 or TRBV12-4 and J is TRBJ2-3, with no clear D. CDR3 length: 14 amino acids. The ends were cut back, 2 bases at V and 10 bases at J, with 16 bases in the middle.

Only a few counts were recorded for this clonotype. The rearrangement uses TRBV18 and TRBJ2-5; no firm D call. Germline-derived CDR1 and CDR2 are KGHSH and LQKENI. Trimming shortened V by 0 bases and J by 1 base, and 6 bases separated the two germline ends. The CDR3 contains 14 residues. The CDR3 DNA reads TGTGCCAGCTCACCACCTCAGAGCCAAGAGACCCAGTACTTC. As protein: CASSPPQSQETQYF. The whole variable domain, remainder taken from reference TRBV18 and TRBJ2-5, is NAGVMQNPRHLVRRRGQEARLRCSPMKGHSHVYWYRQLPEEGLKFMVYLQKENIIDESGMPKERFSAEFPKEGPSILRIQQVVRGDSAAYFCASSPPQSQETQYFGPGTRLLVL.

This clonotype came up many times. The genes are TRBV29-1 and TRBJ1-4; TRBD1 is a possible D gene (5 bases). Germline lookup yields CDR1 SQVTM and CDR2 ANQGSEA. This CDR3 spans 13 amino acids. Trimming took off 7 bases at V and 7 bases at J, with 16 bases between the two ends. The CDR3 DNA is TGCAGCGCCGAGGACTCGGGGGGTGAAAAACTGTTTTTT. Its translation: CSAEDSGGEKLFF.